This T cell receptor (beta chain) was retrieved from a study of T-cell memory formation after mild COVID-19. This clonotype was found many times. Its target is not known. TCRdb independently ran MiXCR on the 5' RACE reads; one entry per CDR3 protein. The sample records roughly 480,000 distinct CDR3 sequences, roughly 23% being singletons. General study points: Of the contracting clones, CD4+ ones lay mainly in CM and EM, and CD8+ ones in EMRA.

The CDR3 totals 17 residues. The germline CDR1 and CDR2 sequences are LGHDT and YNNKEL (reference sequence). V was shortened by 0 bases and J by 3 bases, with 18 bases between the two germline ends. Material: PBMCs or a T cell subset sorted from them (not recorded which). The TCR comes from an adult woman who had mild COVID-19 (a few samples of this study predate the infection). Cell type and time point are not known. V and J are TRBV3-1 and TRBJ2-7, with a possible D match to TRBD1 (6 bases). The DNA of the CDR3 is TGTGCCAGCAGCCAAGAAATTCGGACAGAGGAAGGCTACGAGCAGTACTTC. Translating it yields CASSQEIRTEEGYEQYF.